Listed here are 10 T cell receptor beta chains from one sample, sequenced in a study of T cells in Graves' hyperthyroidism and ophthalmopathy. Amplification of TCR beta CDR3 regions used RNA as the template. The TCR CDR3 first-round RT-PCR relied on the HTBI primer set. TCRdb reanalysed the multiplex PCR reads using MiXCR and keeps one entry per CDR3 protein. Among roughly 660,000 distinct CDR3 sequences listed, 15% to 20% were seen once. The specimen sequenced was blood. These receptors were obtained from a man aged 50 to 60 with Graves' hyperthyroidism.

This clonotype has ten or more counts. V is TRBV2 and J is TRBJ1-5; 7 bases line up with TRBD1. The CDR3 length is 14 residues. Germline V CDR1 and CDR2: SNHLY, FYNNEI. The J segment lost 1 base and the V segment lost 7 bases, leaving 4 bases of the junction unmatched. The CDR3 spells CASTQDRSNQPQHF. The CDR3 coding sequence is TGTGCCAGCACCCAGGACAGGAGCAATCAGCCCCAGCATTTT.

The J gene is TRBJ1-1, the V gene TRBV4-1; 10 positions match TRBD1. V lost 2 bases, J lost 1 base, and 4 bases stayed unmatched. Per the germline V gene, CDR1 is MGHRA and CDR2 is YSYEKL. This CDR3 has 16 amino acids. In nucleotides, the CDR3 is TGCGCCAGCAGCCAACACCGGGACAGGGGGAACACTGAAGCTTTCTTT. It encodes CASSQHRDRGNTEAFF.

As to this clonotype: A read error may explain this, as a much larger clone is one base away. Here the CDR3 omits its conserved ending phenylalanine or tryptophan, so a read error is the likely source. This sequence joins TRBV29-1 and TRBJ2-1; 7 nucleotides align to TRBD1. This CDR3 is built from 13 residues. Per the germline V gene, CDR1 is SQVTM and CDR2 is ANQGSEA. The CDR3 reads CTIQGGTYNEQFS. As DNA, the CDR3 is TGCACCATCCAAGGGGGCACTTACAATGAGCAGTTCTCC.

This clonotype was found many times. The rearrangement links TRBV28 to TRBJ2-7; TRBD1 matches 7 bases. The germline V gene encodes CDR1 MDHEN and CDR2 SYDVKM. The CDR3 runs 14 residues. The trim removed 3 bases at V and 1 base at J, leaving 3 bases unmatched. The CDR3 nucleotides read TGTGCCAGCAGTTTGACAGGGAATTCCTACGAGCAGTACTTC. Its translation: CASSLTGNSYEQYF.

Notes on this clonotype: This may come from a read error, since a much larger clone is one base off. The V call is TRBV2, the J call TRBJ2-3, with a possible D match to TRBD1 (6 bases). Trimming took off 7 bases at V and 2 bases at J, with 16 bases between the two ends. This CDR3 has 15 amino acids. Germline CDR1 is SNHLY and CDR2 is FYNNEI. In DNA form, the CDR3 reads TGTGCCAGCAAAATCTGGGACACGTACACAGATACGCAGTATTTT. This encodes CASKIWDTYTDTQYF.

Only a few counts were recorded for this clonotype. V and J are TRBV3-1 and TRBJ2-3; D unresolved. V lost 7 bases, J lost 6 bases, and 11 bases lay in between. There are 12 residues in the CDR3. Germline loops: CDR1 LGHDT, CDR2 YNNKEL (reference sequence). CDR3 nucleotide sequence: TGTGCCAGCAAGGAAGGAGCTGATACGCAGTATTTT. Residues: CASKEGADTQYF.

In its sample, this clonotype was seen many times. The CDR3 nucleotides are TGTGCCAGTAGTCCGCTACGACTAGCGGGAGCTGACGAGCAGTACTTC. Its translation is CASSPLRLAGADEQYF. This sequence joins TRBV19 and TRBJ2-7; 12 bases align to TRBD2. The CDR3 spans 16 residues. The germline CDR1 and CDR2 sequences are LNHDA and SQIVND (reference sequence). V lost 5 bases and J lost 5; bases outside the gene matches: 10. Full variable domain (missing parts from reference TRBV19 and TRBJ2-7): DGGITQSPKYLFRKEGQNVTLSCEQNLNHDAMYWYRQDPGQGLRLIYYSQIVNDFQKGDIAEGYSVSREKKESFPLTVTSAQKNPTAFYLCASSPLRLAGADEQYFGPGTRLTVT.

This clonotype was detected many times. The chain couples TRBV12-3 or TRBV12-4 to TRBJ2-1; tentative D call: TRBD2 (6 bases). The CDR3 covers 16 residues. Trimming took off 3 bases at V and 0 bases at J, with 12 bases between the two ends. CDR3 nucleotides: TGTGCCAGCAGTTTTGACGGGAGCCGCTCCTACAATGAGCAGTTCTTC. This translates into CASSFDGSRSYNEQFF.

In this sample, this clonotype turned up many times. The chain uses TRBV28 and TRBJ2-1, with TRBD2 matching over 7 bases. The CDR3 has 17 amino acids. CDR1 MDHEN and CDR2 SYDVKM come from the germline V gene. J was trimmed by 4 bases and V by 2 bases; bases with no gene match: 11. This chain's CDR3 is CASSLVSAGPSYNEQFF. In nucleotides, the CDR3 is TGTGCCAGCAGTTTAGTTTCAGCGGGACCGTCTTACAATGAGCAGTTCTTC.

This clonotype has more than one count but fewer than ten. DNA for the CDR3: TGTGCCAGCAGCTTAGTCCTAGCGGAGCGACGGTTCTTC. Translation: CASSLVLAERRFF. The chain links TRBV7-9 to TRBJ2-1; 7 nucleotides line up with TRBD2. The CDR3 totals 13 residues. J lost 15 bases, V lost 1 base, and 9 bases had no gene match. CDR1 is SEHNR, CDR2 FQNEAQ, per germline (reference sequence).